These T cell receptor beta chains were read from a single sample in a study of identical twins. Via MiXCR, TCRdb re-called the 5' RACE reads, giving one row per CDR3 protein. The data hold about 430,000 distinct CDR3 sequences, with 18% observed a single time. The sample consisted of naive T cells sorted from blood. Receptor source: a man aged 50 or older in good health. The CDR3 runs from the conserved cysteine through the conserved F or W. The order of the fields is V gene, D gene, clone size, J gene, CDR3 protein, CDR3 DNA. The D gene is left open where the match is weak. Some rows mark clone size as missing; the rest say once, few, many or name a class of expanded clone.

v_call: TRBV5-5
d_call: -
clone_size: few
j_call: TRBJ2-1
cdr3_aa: CASSLEWGLYYNEQFF
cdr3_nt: TGTGCCAGCAGCCTCGAATGGGGGCTTTACTACAATGAGCAGTTCTTC

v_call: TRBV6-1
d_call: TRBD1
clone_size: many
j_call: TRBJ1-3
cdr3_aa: CASRVTGTGENTIYF
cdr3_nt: TGTGCCAGCAGAGTTACCGGGACAGGGGAGAACACCATATATTTT

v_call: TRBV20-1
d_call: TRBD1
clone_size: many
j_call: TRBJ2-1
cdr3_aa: CSASRVRQGFYNEQFF
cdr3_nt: TGCAGTGCTAGCAGGGTAAGACAGGGATTCTACAATGAGCAGTTCTTC

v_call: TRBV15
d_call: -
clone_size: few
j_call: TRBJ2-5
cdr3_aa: CATSRDRLSAKETQYF
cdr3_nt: TGTGCCACCAGCAGAGATCGTTTGAGTGCTAAAGAGACCCAGTACTTC

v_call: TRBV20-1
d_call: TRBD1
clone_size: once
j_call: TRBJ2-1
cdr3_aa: CSADRDRGQNEQFF
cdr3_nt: TGCAGTGCTGACCGGGACAGGGGGCAGAATGAGCAGTTCTTC

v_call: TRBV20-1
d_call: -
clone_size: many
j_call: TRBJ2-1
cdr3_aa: CSAREWLSNEQFF
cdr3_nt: TGCAGTGCTAGAGAATGGCTATCCAATGAGCAGTTCTTC

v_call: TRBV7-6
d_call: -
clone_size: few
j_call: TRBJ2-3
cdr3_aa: CASSSSVSSTDTQYF
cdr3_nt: TGTGCCAGCAGCTCTTCAGTTTCTAGCACAGATACGCAGTATTTT

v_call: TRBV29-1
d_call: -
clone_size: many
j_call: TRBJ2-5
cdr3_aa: CSVGGRLGETQYF
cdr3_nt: TGCAGCGTGGGGGGCCGGCTTGGAGAGACCCAGTACTTC

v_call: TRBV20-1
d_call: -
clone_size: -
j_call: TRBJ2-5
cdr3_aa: CSARDGGLETQYF
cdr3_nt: TGCAGTGCTAGAGATGGGGGTCTCGAGACCCAGTACTTC

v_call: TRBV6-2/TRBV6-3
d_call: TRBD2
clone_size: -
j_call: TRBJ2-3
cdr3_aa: CASSYLAANTDTQYF
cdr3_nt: TGTGCCAGCAGTTACCTAGCGGCTAACACAGATACGCAGTATTTT

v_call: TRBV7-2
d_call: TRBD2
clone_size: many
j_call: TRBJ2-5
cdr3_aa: CASSVTGLGQETQYF
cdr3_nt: TGTGCCAGCAGCGTTACGGGACTAGGCCAAGAGACCCAGTACTTC

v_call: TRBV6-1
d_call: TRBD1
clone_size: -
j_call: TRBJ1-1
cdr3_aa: CASSVDRVGTEAFF
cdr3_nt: TGTGCCAGCAGTGTGGACAGGGTTGGAACTGAAGCTTTCTTT

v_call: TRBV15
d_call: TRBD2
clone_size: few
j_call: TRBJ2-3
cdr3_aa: CATSRELAGRTDTQYF
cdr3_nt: TGTGCCACCAGCAGAGAGCTAGCGGGTCGCACAGATACGCAGTATTTT

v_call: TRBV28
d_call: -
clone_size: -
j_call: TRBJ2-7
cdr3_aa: CASRSAGTYEQYF
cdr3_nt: TGTGCCAGCAGATCGGCGGGGACATACGAGCAGTACTTC

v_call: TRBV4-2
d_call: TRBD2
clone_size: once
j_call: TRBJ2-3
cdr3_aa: CASSQDGRGLAGKSTDTQYF
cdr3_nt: TGTGCCAGCAGCCAAGATGGGCGCGGACTAGCGGGGAAGAGCACAGATACGCAGTATTTT

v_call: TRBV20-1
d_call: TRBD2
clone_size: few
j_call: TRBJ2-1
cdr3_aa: CSARDLAGGLEQFF
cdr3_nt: TGCAGTGCTAGAGATTTAGCGGGAGGGCTGGAGCAGTTCTTC

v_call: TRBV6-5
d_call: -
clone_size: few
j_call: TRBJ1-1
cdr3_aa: CASSYGADLNTEAFF
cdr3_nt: TGTGCCAGCAGTTACGGGGCAGATTTGAACACTGAAGCTTTCTTT

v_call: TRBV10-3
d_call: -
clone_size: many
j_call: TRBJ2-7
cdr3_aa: CAISESRTYEQYF
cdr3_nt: TGTGCCATCAGTGAGTCGAGGACCTACGAGCAGTACTTC

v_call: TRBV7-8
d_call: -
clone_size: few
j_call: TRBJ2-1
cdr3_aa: CASSSRGPREQFF
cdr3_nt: TGTGCCAGCAGCTCGCGGGGGCCACGGGAGCAGTTCTTC

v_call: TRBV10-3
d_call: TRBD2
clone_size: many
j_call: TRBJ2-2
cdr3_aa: CAISDPRRGLAGVRADTGELFF
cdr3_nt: TGTGCCATCAGTGACCCGCGGCGGGGACTAGCGGGAGTTAGGGCCGACACCGGGGAGCTGTTTTTT

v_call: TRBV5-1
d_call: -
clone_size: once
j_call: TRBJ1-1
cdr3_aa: CASSGRVLWNTEAFF
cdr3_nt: TGCGCCAGCAGCGGAAGGGTCCTCTGGAACACTGAAGCTTTCTTT

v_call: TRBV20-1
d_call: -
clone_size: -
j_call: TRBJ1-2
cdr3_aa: CSARDDGQGYGYTF
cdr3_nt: TGCAGTGCTAGAGATGACGGTCAAGGGTATGGCTACACCTTC

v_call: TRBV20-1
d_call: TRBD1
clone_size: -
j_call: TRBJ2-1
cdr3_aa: CSAREPGQGRYNEQFF
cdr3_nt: TGCAGTGCTAGAGAGCCGGGACAGGGACGATACAATGAGCAGTTCTTC

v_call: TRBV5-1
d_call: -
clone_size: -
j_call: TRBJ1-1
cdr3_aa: CASSLDAVRGVPFF
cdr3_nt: TGCGCCAGCAGCTTGGATGCTGTCAGGGGAGTACCTTTCTTT

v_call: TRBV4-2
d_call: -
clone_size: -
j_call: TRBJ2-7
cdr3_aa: CASSQDQGLLRSSYEQYF
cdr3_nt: TGTGCCAGCAGCCAAGATCAGGGACTCCTTAGGAGCTCCTACGAGCAGTACTTC

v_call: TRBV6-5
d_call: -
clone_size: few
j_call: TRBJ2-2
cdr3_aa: CASSYQGLATFANTGELFF
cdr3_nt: TGTGCCAGCAGTTATCAGGGGCTAGCGACTTTCGCGAACACCGGGGAGCTGTTTTTT

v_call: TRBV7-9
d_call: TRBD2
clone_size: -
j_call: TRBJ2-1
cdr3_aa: CAIPGREGRNNEQFF
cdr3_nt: TGTGCCATTCCTGGGCGGGAGGGCCGGAACAATGAGCAGTTCTTC

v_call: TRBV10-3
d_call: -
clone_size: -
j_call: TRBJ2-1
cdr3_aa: CAISNGGHNEQFF
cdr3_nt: TGTGCCATCAGCAATGGGGGGCACAATGAGCAGTTCTTC

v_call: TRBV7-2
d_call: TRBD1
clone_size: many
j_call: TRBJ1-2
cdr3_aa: CASRTTGGRSGYTF
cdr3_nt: TGTGCCAGCAGGACCACAGGGGGCAGAAGCGGCTACACCTTC

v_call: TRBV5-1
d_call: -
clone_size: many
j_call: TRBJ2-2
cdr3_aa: CASSLEKGKMFF
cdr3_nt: TGCGCCAGCAGCTTGGAGAAGGGGAAGATGTTTTTT

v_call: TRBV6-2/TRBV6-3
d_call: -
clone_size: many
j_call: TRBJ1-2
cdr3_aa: CASSYDGNGGYTF
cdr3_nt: TGTGCCAGCTCCTACGATGGTAACGGTGGCTACACCTTC

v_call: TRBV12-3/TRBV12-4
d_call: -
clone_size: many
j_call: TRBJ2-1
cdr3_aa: CASRDSGVNEQFF
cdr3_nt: TGTGCCAGCCGGGACAGCGGGGTTAATGAGCAGTTCTTC

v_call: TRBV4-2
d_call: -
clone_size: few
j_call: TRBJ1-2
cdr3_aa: CASSQGFSGVDYGYTF
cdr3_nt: TGTGCCAGCAGCCAAGGCTTCTCAGGGGTGGACTATGGCTACACCTTC

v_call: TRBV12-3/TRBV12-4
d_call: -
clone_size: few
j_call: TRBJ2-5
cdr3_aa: CASSPGSGTRETQYF
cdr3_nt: TGTGCCAGCAGTCCTGGATCCGGGACCCGGGAGACCCAGTACTTC

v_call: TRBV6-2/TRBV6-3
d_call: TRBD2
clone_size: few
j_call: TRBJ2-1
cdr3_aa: CASSYRTSGRAVYNEQFF
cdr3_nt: TGTGCCAGCAGTTACCGGACTAGCGGGAGGGCCGTTTACAATGAGCAGTTCTTC

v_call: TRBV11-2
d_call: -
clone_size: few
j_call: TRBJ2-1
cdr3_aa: CASSLERVEQFF
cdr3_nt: TGTGCCAGCAGCTTAGAAAGGGTTGAGCAGTTCTTC

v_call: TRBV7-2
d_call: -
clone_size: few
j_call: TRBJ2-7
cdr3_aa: CASSSAVSYEQYF
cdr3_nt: TGTGCCAGCAGCTCAGCGGTCTCCTACGAGCAGTACTTC

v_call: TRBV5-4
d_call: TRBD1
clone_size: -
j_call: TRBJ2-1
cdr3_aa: CASTGQGAYNEQFF
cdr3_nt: TGTGCCAGCACTGGACAGGGGGCGTACAATGAGCAGTTCTTC

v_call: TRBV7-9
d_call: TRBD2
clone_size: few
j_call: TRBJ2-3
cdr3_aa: CASSFRREVTDTQYF
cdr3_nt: TGTGCCAGCAGCTTCAGACGGGAGGTCACAGATACGCAGTATTTT

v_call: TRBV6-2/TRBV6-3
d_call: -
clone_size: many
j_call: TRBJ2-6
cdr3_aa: CASSYGWAGANVLTF
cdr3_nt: TGTGCCAGCAGTTACGGGTGGGCTGGGGCCAACGTCCTGACTTTC

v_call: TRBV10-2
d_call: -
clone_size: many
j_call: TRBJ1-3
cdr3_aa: CASSESWGPGNTIYF
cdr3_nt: TGCGCCAGCAGTGAGTCTTGGGGACCTGGAAACACCATATATTTT

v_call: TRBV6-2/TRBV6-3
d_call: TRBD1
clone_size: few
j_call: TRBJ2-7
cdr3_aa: CASSYSLGTEITYEQYF
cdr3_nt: TGTGCCAGCAGTTATTCTCTCGGGACAGAAATCACCTACGAGCAGTACTTC

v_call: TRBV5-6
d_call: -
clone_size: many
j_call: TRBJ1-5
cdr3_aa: CASSWRDNQPQHF
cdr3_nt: TGTGCCAGCAGCTGGAGGGACAATCAGCCCCAGCATTTT

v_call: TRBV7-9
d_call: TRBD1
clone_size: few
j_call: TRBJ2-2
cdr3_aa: CAGQTGLNTGELFF
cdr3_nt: TGTGCCGGCCAGACAGGGTTGAACACCGGGGAGCTGTTTTTT

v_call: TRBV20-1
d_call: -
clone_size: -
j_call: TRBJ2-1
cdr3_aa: CSAREDGLYNEQFF
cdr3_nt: TGCAGTGCTAGGGAGGACGGGTTGTACAATGAGCAGTTCTTC

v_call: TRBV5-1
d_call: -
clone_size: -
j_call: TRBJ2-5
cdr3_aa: CASSPRPGETQYF
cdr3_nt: TGCGCCAGCAGCCCGAGACCCGGGGAGACCCAGTACTTC

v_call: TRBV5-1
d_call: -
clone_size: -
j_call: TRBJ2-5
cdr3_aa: CASCPGGGAETQYF
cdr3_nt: TGCGCCAGCTGCCCAGGGGGGGGCGCGGAGACCCAGTACTTC

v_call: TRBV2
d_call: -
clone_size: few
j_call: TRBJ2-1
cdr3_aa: CASSEPVSGNEQFF
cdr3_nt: TGTGCCAGCAGTGAACCCGTGAGCGGCAATGAGCAGTTCTTC

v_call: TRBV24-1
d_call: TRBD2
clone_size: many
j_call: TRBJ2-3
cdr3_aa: CATSDTSGSTDTQYF
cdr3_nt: TGTGCCACCAGTGACACTAGCGGATCCACAGATACGCAGTATTTT

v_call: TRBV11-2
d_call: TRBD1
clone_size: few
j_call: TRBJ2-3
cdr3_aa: CASSAPGQGVQYF
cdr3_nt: TGTGCCAGCAGCGCGCCGGGACAGGGAGTGCAGTATTTT

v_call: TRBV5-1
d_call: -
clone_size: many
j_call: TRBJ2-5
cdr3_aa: CASSLEGRGGETQYF
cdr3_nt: TGCGCCAGCAGCTTGGAAGGCAGGGGTGGAGAGACCCAGTACTTC

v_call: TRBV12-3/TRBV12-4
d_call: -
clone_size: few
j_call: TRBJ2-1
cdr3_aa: CASSLQGGNEQFF
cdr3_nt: TGTGCCAGCAGTTTACAAGGGGGCAATGAGCAGTTCTTC

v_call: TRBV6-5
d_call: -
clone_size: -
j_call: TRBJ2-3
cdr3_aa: CASSSSIWLVADTQYF
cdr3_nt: TGTGCCAGCAGTTCCTCTATTTGGCTAGTGGCGGATACGCAGTATTTT

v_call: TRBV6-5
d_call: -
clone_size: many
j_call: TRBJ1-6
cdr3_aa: CASSYSREGNSPLHF
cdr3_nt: TGTGCCAGCAGTTACTCAAGGGAGGGCAATTCACCCCTCCACTTT

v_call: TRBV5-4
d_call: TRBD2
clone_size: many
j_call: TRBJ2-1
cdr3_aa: CASSLDSGGYNEQFF
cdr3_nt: TGTGCCAGCAGCTTGGATAGCGGGGGCTACAATGAGCAGTTCTTC